The 14 T cell receptor beta chains below all came from one sample that was sequenced in a study of blood T cell repertoires in COVID-19. Method: immunoSEQ multiplex PCR; TCRdb's copy keeps in-frame clones and lacks some. Altogether 200,000 to 250,000 clones are present, 84% being singletons, with the ten largest covering 5.5% to 7.5%. Material for sequencing was PBMCs or T cells enriched from blood (not recorded which). These TCRs come from a woman in her thirties or forties who had recovered from COVID-19.

The chain links TRBV19 to TRBJ1-2; D may be TRBD1 (5 bases). This CDR3 is built from 16 residues. From germline, CDR1 is LNHDA and CDR2 SQIVND (reference sequence). V was cut by 3 bases and J by 4 bases, with 18 bases left in between. DNA of the CDR3: TGTGCCAGTAGTATGTCTGAGGGGACTCTAGCCTATGGCTACACCTTC. Translation gives CASSMSEGTLAYGYTF.

The chain uses TRBV7-2 and TRBJ1-5, with D uncertain. CDR1 and CDR2 from the germline V gene are SGHTA and FQGNSA. Trimming pared 5 bases from V and 6 bases from J, leaving 11 bases between. This CDR3 contains 13 residues. CDR3 region: CASSLTEGQPQHF. The CDR3 DNA sequence: TGTGCCAGCAGCCTAACGGAGGGTCAGCCCCAGCATTTT.

V and J are TRBV5-1 and TRBJ2-1; 11 bases map to TRBD1. Germline CDR1 SGHRS, CDR2 YFSETQ. The length of the CDR3 is 15 residues. Trimming cost V 3 bases and J 7 bases; bases outside gene matches: 6. The CDR3 DNA reads TGCGCCAGCAGCTCCACGGGACAGGGGGTAAATGAGCAGTTCTTC. This translates into CASSSTGQGVNEQFF.

The chain employs TRBV10-2 and TRBJ2-1; 10 nucleotides align to TRBD2. The CDR3 loop spans 14 amino acids. The trim removed 6 bases at V and 6 bases at J, leaving 5 bases unmatched. CDR1 WSHSY and CDR2 SAAADI come from the germline V gene. CDR3 loop: CASSTRLAGNEQFF. The CDR3 region has the DNA TGCGCCAGCAGCACCCGACTAGCGGGCAATGAGCAGTTCTTC.

The V call is TRBV7-9, the J call TRBJ1-3, with 12 positions matching TRBD1. The junction had 4 bases not matched to a gene; V was cut back by 0 bases and J by 4 bases. CDR3 length: 17 amino acids. CDR1 SEHNR and CDR2 FQNEAQ come from the germline V gene (reference sequence). CDR3 sequence (DNA): TGTGCCAGCAGCTTAGCGATCGGGACAGGGGGCGGAAACACCATATATTTT. Its translation: CASSLAIGTGGGNTIYF.

V usage is TRBV10-3 and J usage is TRBJ1-1; no definite D call. The V gene's germline CDR1 is ENHRY and CDR2 SYGVKD. This CDR3 comprises 13 residues. The V and J ends lost 6 bases and 1 base respectively, with 9 bases between them. CDR3 protein: CAIRTSGNTEAFF. CDR3 nucleotides: TGTGCCATCAGAACATCAGGGAACACTGAAGCTTTCTTT.

The chain employs TRBV23-1 and TRBJ2-5, with 7 bases matching TRBD2. TRBV23-1 is an ORF; its function is uncertain. V lost 0 bases to trimming and J lost 2 bases; unmatched junction nucleotides: 9. The CDR3 covers 17 residues. The CDR3 spells CASSQSIGGEGQETQYF. CDR3 coding DNA: TGCGCCAGCAGTCAATCGATAGGCGGGGAGGGACAAGAGACCCAGTACTTC.

The chain carries TRBV11-3 and TRBJ1-2; D not resolved. The CDR3 is made up of 15 amino acids. The germline V gene has CDR1 SGHNT and CDR2 YENEEA. V was clipped by 4 bases and J by 7 bases, with 19 bases between them. CDR3 nucleotide sequence: TGTGCCAGCAGCTCTCAACGAGCGGCAGGCGTTGGCTACACCTTC. As protein: CASSSQRAAGVGYTF.

The chain has TRBV9 and TRBJ2-3, with TRBD2 matching 11 bases. The CDR3 covers 17 residues. V trimming: 3 bases; J trimming: 2 bases; junction bases outside the gene matches: 8. Germline assignment: CDR1 SGDLS and CDR2 YYNGEE. DNA of the CDR3: TGTGCCAGCAGCGGGGGACTAGCGGAGAGCGCCACAGATACGCAGTATTTT. It encodes CASSGGLAESATDTQYF.

Only one count was recorded for this clone. The chain combines TRBV28 with TRBJ2-7; tentative D call: TRBD1 (7 bases). Trimming shortened V by 8 bases and J by 9 bases, and 20 bases separated the two germline ends. The CDR3 runs 13 residues. Germline values: CDR1 MDHEN, CDR2 SYDVKM. The CDR3 loop is CASLGGADRAQYF. CDR3 bases: TGTGCCAGCCTTGGAGGGGCAGACAGGGCGCAGTACTTC. Variable domain in full (rest from reference TRBV28 and TRBJ2-7): DVKVTQSSRYLVKRTGEKVFLECVQDMDHENMFWYRQDPGLGLRLIYFSYDVKMKEKGDIPEGYSVSREKKERFSLILESASTNQTSMYLCASLGGADRAQYFGPGTRLTVT.

To note about this clone: The sample has other DNA sequences that encode this CDR3 too. V is TRBV3-1 (or the pseudogene TRBV3-2) and J is TRBJ2-3; possibly TRBD1 for D (6 bases). The germline gives CDR1 LGHDT, CDR2 YNNKEL (reference sequence). The CDR3 runs to 14 residues. The germline V and J ends were trimmed by 2 bases and 0 bases, with 6 bases remaining between them. CDR3: CASSQRGSTDTQYF. The CDR3 bases are TGTGCCAGCAGCCAAAGGGGGAGCACAGATACGCAGTATTTT.

The CDR3 sequence: CASRVRDSRPNYGYTF. The CDR3 region has the DNA TGTGCCAGCAGAGTCCGGGACAGCCGACCCAACTATGGCTACACCTTC. The chain links TRBV2 to TRBJ1-2; 7 bases agree with TRBD1. There are 16 residues in the CDR3. With V trimmed by 6 bases and J by 2 bases, 12 bases remained unmatched. Germline V gene data show CDR1 as SNHLY and CDR2 as FYNNEI.

The J gene is TRBJ2-7, the V gene TRBV28, with 16 bases lining up with TRBD2. This CDR3 has 19 residues. Germline CDR1 and CDR2: MDHEN and SYDVKM. V gave up 8 bases and J gave up 4 bases; unmatched junction bases: 17. CDR3: CASFPLTGTSGRAGYEQYV. CDR3 DNA sequence: TGTGCCAGCTTTCCTCTAACCGGGACTAGCGGGAGGGCGGGATACGAGCAGTACGTC.

This clone came up once. The chain links TRBV6-4 to TRBJ2-3, with 9 bases identical to TRBD2. The CDR3 is made up of 16 amino acids. Trimming took 3 bases from V and 2 from J; bases not matched to a gene: 6. CDR1 is MRHNA, CDR2 SNTAGT, per germline. CDR3 amino acids: CASSENSGSPTDTQYF. The CDR3 DNA reads TGTGCCAGCAGTGAAAATAGCGGGAGCCCCACAGATACGCAGTATTTT.